The rows below give T cell receptor beta chains drawn from one sample of a study of T cells in Graves' hyperthyroidism and ophthalmopathy. Using its own MiXCR run on the multiplex PCR reads, TCRdb lists one record per CDR3 protein. This sample has a few hundred thousand distinct CDR3 sequences, with under 60% found just once. Sample: peripheral blood or thyroid tissue (not recorded which). Receptors originate from an adult woman with Graves' disease, either hyperthyroidism or ophthalmopathy (not recorded which). CDR3s include the opening cysteine and the closing phenylalanine or tryptophan. D genes are given only for firm matches. The size field is filled for only some rows; it gives once, few, many or a size class.

D gene	J gene	clone size	V gene	CDR3 DNA	CDR3 protein
TRBD1	TRBJ1-6	-	TRBV27	TGTGCCAGCAGTGTCGACGACAGGGGGGATTCACCCCTCCACTTT	CASSVDDRGDSPLHF
-	TRBJ1-5	many	TRBV2	TGTGCCAGCAGTGAAATCCGGGGGCTAAGCAATCAGCCCCAGCATTTT	CASSEIRGLSNQPQHF
TRBD2	TRBJ2-7	many	TRBV20-1	TGCAGTGCTAGTCAAGGGGCGGGAGATAGGTACGAGCAGTACTTC	CSASQGAGDRYEQYF
-	TRBJ2-7	many	TRBV7-2	TGTGCCAGCAGCCTAGGGCCGAGATACTCCTACGAGCAGTACTTC	CASSLGPRYSYEQYF
-	TRBJ1-3	-	TRBV25-1	TGTGCCAGCTCCACCTCGGTTATGTCTGGAAACACCATATATTTT	CASSTSVMSGNTIYF
-	TRBJ2-7	many	TRBV11-2	TGTGCCAGCAGCCACGGAGGGTTGGAGTACGAGCAGTACTTC	CASSHGGLEYEQYF
-	TRBJ1-1	-	TRBV29-1	TGCAGCGCCCTGTGGCAGGCGAACACTGAAGCTTTCTTT	CSALWQANTEAFF
-	TRBJ1-4	-	TRBV25-1	TGTGCCTGCAGTGCTGGGGATCGCGAAAAACTGTTTTTT	CACSAGDREKLFF
-	TRBJ1-2	-	TRBV7-3	TGTGCCAGCAGTCCTGACAGCTCTAACTATGGCTACACCTTC	CASSPDSSNYGYTF
TRBD1	TRBJ1-3	many	TRBV5-1	TGCGCCAGCAGCTGGGGGGACAGGGGAAGTGGAAACACCATATATTTT	CASSWGDRGSGNTIYF
-	TRBJ2-3	many	TRBV2	TGTGCCAGCGCGCGGGATTCGGTAGATACGCAGTATTTT	CASARDSVDTQYF
TRBD1	TRBJ1-1	-	TRBV10-3	TGTGCCATCAGTGCACAGGGGGCCACTGAAGCTTTCTTT	CAISAQGATEAFF
-	TRBJ2-5	-	TRBV7-9	TGTGCCAGCAGTCCTGACAGGCCAATAGGGACCCAGTACTTC	CASSPDRPIGTQYF
TRBD1	TRBJ1-2	many	TRBV5-1	TGCGCCAGCAGCTTGGGGACAGGGTTCGGTTATGGCTACACCTTC	CASSLGTGFGYGYTF
-	TRBJ1-2	-	TRBV9	TGTGCCAGCAGCGGATCCCGGGACGGGTCCGAGACATACTATGGCTACACCTTC	CASSGSRDGSETYYGYTF
TRBD1	TRBJ1-1	-	TRBV14	TGTGCCAGCAGCCGACGACTCGGGACAGAGAACACTGAAGCTTTCTTT	CASSRRLGTENTEAFF
-	TRBJ1-2	many	TRBV28	TGTGCCAGCAGCACGGCTGTTGGTGGCTACACCTTC	CASSTAVGGYTF
TRBD1	TRBJ2-6	-	TRBV7-3	TGTGCCAGCAGCTTGAGAGGGACAGGGGGCAGCCCTGGGGCCAACGTCCTGACTTTC	CASSLRGTGGSPGANVLTF
-	TRBJ1-1	many	TRBV6-6	TGTGCCAGCAGTTCCCTTATGAGGGTGGCTTTCTTT	CASSSLMRVAFF
-	TRBJ2-5	-	TRBV10-3	TGTGCCATCAGTGAGGAGGGCATCTTCGAGACCCAGTACTTC	CAISEEGIFETQYF
-	TRBJ1-2	-	TRBV28	TGTGCCAGCAGTCCCCCTCGGGCAGGGATGAACTATGGCTACACCTTC	CASSPPRAGMNYGYTF
TRBD1	TRBJ2-5	-	TRBV20-1	TGCAGTGCTACCCGGACAGGGCGCTGGGAGACCCAGTACTTC	CSATRTGRWETQYF
TRBD1	TRBJ2-7	many	TRBV29-1	TGCAGCGTTGAAGGGACAGGGAGAGGGCAGTACTTC	CSVEGTGRGQYF
-	TRBJ1-1	many	TRBV5-1	TGCGCCAGCAGCTTCATGGCTAACACTGAAGCTTTCTTT	CASSFMANTEAFF
-	TRBJ1-5	-	TRBV29-1	-	CSFGEGSNQPQHF
-	TRBJ2-5	many	TRBV7-2	TGTGCCAGCAGTTTGGAGACCCAGTACTTC	CASSLETQYF
-	TRBJ2-6	-	TRBV11-2	TGTGCCAGCAGCTTTTCATCGCACGACGGGGCCAACGTCCTGACTTTC	CASSFSSHDGANVLTF